The text below deals with one T cell receptor beta chain. Its target is unknown. The data were obtained in a study of shared clonotypes between healthy human individuals. Study-level points and caveats: The generation probabilities recorded for non-shared clonotypes fell below those of clonotypes shared by all four donors.

Profiling relied on immunoSEQ multiplex PCR, and the TCRdb table lists in-frame clones only, not all of them. The data show 950,000 to 1,300,000 clones, about 75% seen once. The V gene's germline CDR1 is SGHTA and CDR2 FQGTGA. V shed 3 bases and J shed 6 bases, with 11 bases lying between them. There are 13 residues in the CDR3. Adult Caucasians living in Nashville, Tennessee made up all of the donors. Sequencing was done on a sample of memory CD4+ T cells sorted from blood. This sample's subset: CD45RA-negative fraction. V gene TRBV7-3 combines with J gene TRBJ1-2; D possibly corresponds to TRBD1 (6 bases). The receptor was isolated from a man aged 18 to 29 in good health. In DNA, the CDR3 is TGTGCCAGCAGCTTCACAGGGTTCGATGGCTACACCTTC. Protein sequence: CASSFTGFDGYTF.